Below are 23 T cell receptor beta chains sequenced from a single sample in a study of response to subunit inactivated influenza vaccine. TCRdb re-called the RT-PCR reads through MiXCR, storing one row per CDR3 protein. The sample consists of approximately 520,000 distinct CDR3 sequences, about 25% of them appearing once. The sample here was CD4+ T cells sorted from PBMCs, taken about 5 days after vaccination. The receptors stem from a man aged 50 to 59 who received an inactivated influenza vaccine.

Concerning this clonotype itself: A read error may account for a junction end that differs from germline. The chain recombines TRBV11-2 with TRBJ2-5; D uncertain. The CDR3 spans 14 residues. The germline gives CDR1 SGHAT, CDR2 FQNNGV. The CDR3 protein is CAGSLAWVAETQYF. The CDR3 DNA is TGTGCCGGCAGCTTAGCCTGGGTGGCAGAGACCCAGTACTTC.

This clonotype turned up a few times. The rearrangement links TRBV7-2 to TRBJ2-7; 11 bases are a match to TRBD2. The CDR3 is 15 residues long. Trimming removed 4 bases from V and 3 bases from J; junction bases left unmatched: 5. Germline V lookup: CDR1 SGHTA, CDR2 FQGNSA. The CDR3 nucleotides read TGTGCCAGCAGCTCCACTAGCGGGGGTTTCTACGAGCAGTACTTC. The encoded protein is CASSSTSGGFYEQYF.

This clonotype was seen a single time. The chain is built from TRBV2 and TRBJ2-5; D uncertain. The CDR3 is made up of 13 amino acids. Trimming left V 7 bases short and J 4 bases short, with 13 bases between. Germline V lookup: CDR1 SNHLY, CDR2 FYNNEI. The CDR3 spells CASKVHTPETQYF. The CDR3 coding sequence is TGTGCCAGCAAAGTCCACACACCAGAGACCCAGTACTTC. Full variable domain (remainder filled in from reference TRBV2 and TRBJ2-5): EPEVTQTPSHQVTQMGQEVILRCVPISNHLYFYWYRQILGQKVEFLVSFYNNEISEKSEIFDDQFSVERPDGSNFTLKIRSTKLEDSAMYFCASKVHTPETQYFGPGTRLLVL.

This clonotype was counted between two and nine times. The chain links TRBV21-1 to TRBJ1-5. TRBV21-1 is recorded as a pseudogene. The CDR3 loop spans 15 amino acids. This chain's CDR3 is CASSKYGVCNQPQHF. The CDR3 DNA reads as TGTGCCAGCAGCAAATACGGGGTGTGCAATCAGCCCCAGCATTTT.

The chain uses TRBV19 and TRBJ1-2; D unresolved. CDR3 length: 12 residues. Germline V lookup: CDR1 LNHDA, CDR2 SQIVND (reference sequence). The germline V and J ends were trimmed by 5 bases and 9 bases, with 13 bases remaining between them. CDR3 coding DNA: TGTGCCAGTAGTCCGGGAGACGGGAGCTACACCTTC. It specifies CASSPGDGSYTF.

This clonotype was seen once. The chain is built from TRBV5-1 and TRBJ2-5; TRBD1 matches at 7 bases. The germline CDR1 and CDR2 sequences are SGHRS and YFSETQ. This CDR3 is 14 amino acids long. V shed 4 bases and J 3 bases; nucleotides not matched to a gene: 6. CDR3 sequence (DNA): TGCGCCAGCAGCACCCGGGACAGCAAAGAGACCCAGTACTTC. Encoded protein: CASSTRDSKETQYF.

This clonotype was found a few times. The genes are TRBV6-2 or TRBV6-3 and TRBJ2-2; D assignment may be TRBD1 or TRBD2 (6 bases each). Looked up from germline, CDR1 is MNHEY and CDR2 is SVGEGT. V lost 6 bases, J lost 7 bases, and 18 bases lay in between. The CDR3 runs 15 residues. The CDR3 spells CASSPPRGQGGELFF. The CDR3 nucleotides are TGTGCCAGCAGCCCCCCACGGGGGCAGGGCGGGGAGCTGTTTTTT.

This clonotype was detected a few times. The J gene is TRBJ2-7, the V gene TRBV28; D gene ambiguous. Germline lookup yields CDR1 MDHEN and CDR2 SYDVKM. Trimming stripped 5 bases from V and 3 bases from J, with 8 bases between. The CDR3 is 12 residues long. Written as DNA, the CDR3 is TGTGCCAGCAGTAGGACCCGCTACGAGCAGTACTTC. It translates to CASSRTRYEQYF.

This clonotype was recorded many times. The CDR3 bases are TGCAGTGCAGGACAGGGACGCTACGAGCAGTACTTC. It translates to CSAGQGRYEQYF. This chain uses TRBV20-1 with TRBJ2-7; 8 bases fit TRBD1. The V segment lost 6 bases and the J segment 3 bases; nucleotides outside the gene matches: 4. The CDR3 totals 12 residues. Germline-derived CDR1 and CDR2 are DFQATT and SNEGSKA (reference sequence).

This clonotype came up a few times. This rearrangement joins TRBV5-1 to TRBJ2-1; 16 nucleotides align to TRBD2. There are 20 residues in the CDR3. Germline V gene lookup returns CDR1 SGHRS and CDR2 YFSETQ. J was trimmed by 9 bases and V by 4 bases; bases with no gene match: 19. The CDR3 region has the DNA TGCGCCAGCAGCATCGTAGCCGGGACTAGCGGGAGGGGAATTTATACTGAGCAGTTCTTC. As protein: CASSIVAGTSGRGIYTEQFF.

This clonotype was observed a handful of times. This chain uses TRBV7-3 with TRBJ2-2; TRBD1 aligns across 7 bases. With 2 bases clipped from V and 4 bases from J, the junction kept 7 bases outside the gene matches. The CDR3 runs to 16 residues. Germline CDR1 is SGHTA and CDR2 is FQGTGA. Here the CDR3 reads CASSLDPTGSTGELFF. The CDR3 DNA reads as TGTGCCAGCAGCTTAGATCCGACAGGGTCCACCGGGGAGCTGTTTTTT. The entire variable domain, with the rest obtained from reference TRBV7-3 and TRBJ2-2, is as follows: GAGVSQTPSNKVTEKGKYVELRCDPISGHTALYWYRQSLGQGPEFLIYFQGTGAADDSGLPNDRFFAVRPEGSVSTLKIQRTERGDSAVYLCASSLDPTGSTGELFFGEGSRLTVL.

The V and J genes are TRBV12-3 or TRBV12-4 and TRBJ1-2; no clear D. There are 14 residues in the CDR3. The V end lost 1 base, the J end lost 5 bases, and 11 bases lay between the germline ends. CDR3 sequence: CASSLGQTVYGYTF. CDR3 nucleotide sequence: TGTGCCAGCAGTTTAGGCCAGACCGTGTATGGCTACACCTTC.

This clonotype was seen a handful of times. This chain links TRBV28 with TRBJ2-1; 11 positions match TRBD2. Germline CDR1 MDHEN, CDR2 SYDVKM. The length of the CDR3 is 17 residues. V dropped 10 bases and J dropped 8; count of bases not matched to a gene: 19. Here the CDR3 DNA reads TGTGCCACCAAAACGGTTTCACTAGCGGGAGAACAGTATGAGCAGTTCTTC. Translation gives CATKTVSLAGEQYEQFF.

This rearrangement joins TRBV30 to TRBJ2-3; D unclear. This CDR3 has 13 amino acids. Germline V gene data show CDR1 as GTSNPN and CDR2 as SVGIG (reference sequence). Between the trimmed V and J ends, which lost 2 bases and 1 base, there was a span of 7 bases. CDR3 amino acids: CAWSRVGTDTQYF. The CDR3, as DNA: TGTGCCTGGAGTAGGGTCGGCACAGATACGCAGTATTTT.

This clonotype has only a few counts. This chain uses TRBV7-2 with TRBJ2-5; D gene uncertain. The V and J ends lost 0 bases and 7 bases respectively, with 15 bases between them. Germline assignment: CDR1 SGHTA and CDR2 FQGNSA. The CDR3 spans 15 residues. The CDR3 is CASSLANWAARTQYF. DNA of the CDR3: TGTGCCAGCAGCTTAGCGAATTGGGCAGCTCGGACCCAGTACTTC.

The J gene is TRBJ2-3, the V gene TRBV5-5, with TRBD1 as a possible D gene (7 bases). This CDR3 comprises 16 residues. The germline CDR1 and CDR2 sequences are SGHKS and YYEKEE (reference sequence). Trimming shortened V by 5 bases and J by 6 bases, and 22 bases separated the two germline ends. The CDR3, as DNA: TGTGCCAGCAGACTCGTACAGGGGAGAGGGGGGGATACGCAGTATTTT. Its protein is CASRLVQGRGGDTQYF.

The V and J genes are TRBV28 and TRBJ1-1; D is uncertain. Trimming cost V 3 bases and J 0 bases, with 8 bases left between them. Germline V lookup: CDR1 MDHEN, CDR2 SYDVKM. The CDR3 length is 14 residues. The CDR3 protein is CASSFLGLNTEAFF. In nucleotides, the CDR3 is TGTGCCAGCAGTTTTCTGGGATTGAACACTGAAGCTTTCTTT.

This clonotype came up a few times. The V call is TRBV9, the J call TRBJ2-2; D perhaps matches TRBD1 (6 bases). This CDR3 has 16 residues. The V gene's germline CDR1 is SGDLS and CDR2 YYNGEE. V lost 3 bases, J lost 0 bases, and 12 bases lay in between. The CDR3 loop is CASSARTAPNTGELFF. The CDR3 nucleotides read TGTGCCAGCAGCGCCCGGACAGCACCGAACACCGGGGAGCTGTTTTTT.

The chain carries TRBV6-5 and TRBJ2-7; TRBD1 matches 7 bases. The CDR3 sequence is 14 residues long. CDR1 and CDR2 from the germline V gene are MNHEY and SVGAGI. V was pared by 6 bases and J by 4 bases, with 9 bases of the junction left unmatched. CDR3 sequence reads: CASRPTGQNYEQYF. In nucleotides, the CDR3 is TGTGCCAGCAGGCCGACGGGACAGAATTACGAGCAGTACTTC.

A few counts support this clonotype. The rearrangement links TRBV9 to TRBJ1-5; D is undetermined. This CDR3 has 15 residues. Trimming cost V 3 bases and J 3 bases, with 13 bases left between them. In germline, CDR1 is SGDLS, CDR2 YYNGEE. Here the CDR3 DNA reads TGTGCCAGCAGCGGCGGAGGCGGACCCAATCAGCCCCAGCATTTT. This codes for CASSGGGGPNQPQHF.

This chain joins TRBV6-2 or TRBV6-3 and TRBJ2-1; D may be TRBD1 (5 bases). The CDR3 sequence is 16 residues long. Germline V gene data show CDR1 as MNHEY and CDR2 as SVGEGT. The V end was cut by 2 bases, the J end by 7 bases, with 18 bases between. The CDR3 sequence: CASSYPDPKGINEQFF. The CDR3 DNA reads as TGTGCCAGCAGTTACCCGGACCCAAAGGGGATAAATGAGCAGTTCTTC.

The chain joins TRBV20-1 to TRBJ1-6; 7 bases agree with TRBD1. V lost 0 bases to trimming and J lost 10 bases; unmatched junction nucleotides: 6. Germline CDR1 is DFQATT and CDR2 is SNEGSKA (reference sequence). CDR3 length: 14 residues. CDR3 loop: CSAREQGPRSPLHF. In DNA, the CDR3 is TGCAGTGCTAGAGAACAGGGGCCAAGGTCACCCCTCCACTTT.

This clonotype has ten or more counts. The V gene is TRBV7-2, the J gene TRBJ2-3; 12 bases fit TRBD2. This CDR3 spans 15 amino acids. Germline V gene sequence: CDR1 SGHTA, CDR2 FQGNSA. V shed 6 bases, J shed 3 bases, and the junction held 4 bases outside the gene matches. The CDR3 region is CASRRLAGATDTQYF. CDR3 DNA: TGTGCCAGCAGGAGACTAGCGGGGGCGACAGATACGCAGTATTTT. Using reference TRBV7-2 and TRBJ2-3 for the parts outside the CDR3, the full variable domain is GAGVSQSPSNKVTEKGKDVELRCDPISGHTALYWYRQSLGQGLEFLIYFQGNSAPDKSGLPSDRFSAERTGGSVSTLTIQRTQQEDSAVYLCASRRLAGATDTQYFGPGTRLTVL.